Listed below are T cell receptor beta chains from one sample, sequenced in a study of identical twins. MiXCR was run by TCRdb on the 5' RACE reads, yielding one entry per CDR3 protein. The sample holds about 530,000 distinct CDR3 sequences, around 24% seen once. The same sample was also studied in work on yellow fever vaccine responses in identical twins.

Sequencing was done on a sample of CD4+ T cells sorted from blood. These receptors were taken from a woman under 30 in good health. Each CDR3 is given with its conserved first and last residue. The D gene is left open where the match is weak. Clone size is stated in some rows and not others, as once, few, many or a class when expanded.

j_gene,v_gene,abundance,d_gene,CDR3aa,CDR3nt
TRBJ2-1,TRBV4-2,-,-,CASSQDRDLNNEQFF,TGTGCCAGCAGCCAAGATCGAGACCTAAACAATGAGCAGTTCTTC
TRBJ2-7,TRBV5-5,-,-,CNLGLSSYEQYF,TGCAATCTTGGGTTAAGCTCCTACGAGCAGTACTTC
TRBJ2-6,TRBV20-1,few,TRBD1,CSAGQARVLSGANVLTF,TGCAGTGCTGGACAGGCAAGAGTCCTCTCTGGGGCCAACGTCCTGACTTTC
TRBJ2-3,TRBV5-1,-,-,CASSLGAPTDTQYF,TGCGCCAGCAGCTTGGGGGCTCCCACAGATACGCAGTATTTT
TRBJ2-7,TRBV7-6,-,-,CASSLAGAGQYF,TGTGCCAGCAGCTTAGCGGGGGCAGGGCAGTACTTC
TRBJ1-5,TRBV15,many,TRBD1,CATSRDGQGTHQPQHF,TGTGCCACCAGCAGAGACGGACAGGGGACCCATCAGCCCCAGCATTTT
TRBJ2-2,TRBV3-1,few,TRBD2,CASSYTGTSGLTGELFF,TGTGCCAGCAGCTATACCGGGACTAGCGGCCTGACCGGGGAGCTGTTTTTT
TRBJ2-7,TRBV7-9,-,-,CASSRGQTYEQYF,TGTGCCAGCAGCCGAGGACAGACCTACGAGCAGTACTTC
TRBJ2-2,TRBV28,-,-,CASSRILNTGELFF,TGTGCCAGCAGCCGTATTTTAAACACCGGGGAGCTGTTTTTT
TRBJ1-1,TRBV16,few,-,CASSQQEGGTEAFF,TGTGCCAGCAGCCAGCAGGAGGGGGGCACTGAAGCTTTCTTT
TRBJ2-1,TRBV20-1,few,TRBD2,CSARVLAGVVYNEQFF,TGCAGTGCTAGAGTACTAGCGGGAGTCGTCTACAATGAGCAGTTCTTC
TRBJ2-2,TRBV10-3,-,-,CAIGGGSPNTGELFF,TGTGCCATCGGAGGAGGCAGTCCGAACACCGGGGAGCTGTTTTTT
TRBJ2-2,TRBV5-1,-,TRBD2,CASSPSGLVLAGELFF,TGCGCCAGCAGCCCGTCGGGACTAGTCTTGGCCGGGGAGCTGTTTTTT
TRBJ2-1,TRBV4-1,-,-,CASSQVGSTGNEQFF,TGCGCCAGCAGCCAGGTCGGATCGACAGGCAATGAGCAGTTCTTC
TRBJ2-3,TRBV10-3,once,TRBD2,CAIRGLAGYTDTQYF,TGTGCCATCAGAGGACTAGCGGGATACACAGATACGCAGTATTTT
TRBJ2-4,TRBV12-3/TRBV12-4,-,-,CASSFGGLGNIQYF,TGTGCCAGCAGTTTTGGGGGGCTTGGGAACATTCAGTACTTC
TRBJ2-7,TRBV11-2,few,TRBD2,CASSPIAGSYEQYF,TGTGCCAGCAGCCCTATAGCGGGATCGTACGAGCAGTACTTC
TRBJ1-3,TRBV28,-,-,CASRLTGLSGNTIYF,TGTGCCAGCAGATTGACAGGTCTCTCTGGAAACACCATATATTTT
TRBJ2-7,TRBV12-3/TRBV12-4,many,TRBD1,CASSSRTGEHEQYF,TGTGCCAGCAGCTCCCGGACAGGGGAACACGAGCAGTACTTC
TRBJ2-1,TRBV5-1,-,-,CASSYRDVGNEQFF,TGCGCCAGCAGCTACCGGGACGTAGGCAATGAGCAGTTCTTC
TRBJ2-1,TRBV15,-,TRBD2,CATGLAGGLNEQFF,TGTGCCACCGGACTAGCGGGGGGGCTCAATGAGCAGTTCTTC
TRBJ2-2,TRBV24-1,many,-,CATSDPPRTGELFF,TGTGCCACCAGTGACCCCCCCCGGACCGGGGAGCTGTTTTTT
TRBJ2-3,TRBV5-6,-,-,CASSFDRDPRLGTQYF,TGTGCCAGCAGCTTCGACCGGGACCCCCGACTGGGTACGCAGTATTTT
TRBJ1-4,TRBV28,many,-,CASSLVNTVEKLFF,TGTGCCAGCAGTTTAGTTAATACAGTTGAAAAACTGTTTTTT
TRBJ2-1,TRBV28,few,-,CASSFLVRRSGEQFF,TGTGCCAGCAGTTTTTTGGTCAGGAGGTCCGGTGAGCAGTTCTTC
TRBJ1-4,TRBV5-1,few,-,CASSLERDNEKLFF,TGCGCCAGCAGCTTGGAGAGGGATAATGAAAAACTGTTTTTT
TRBJ1-5,TRBV4-1,few,-,CASSQDREGQPQHF,TGCGCCAGCAGCCAAGACAGGGAGGGTCAGCCCCAGCATTTT
TRBJ1-2,TRBV6-6,-,-,CASSLEGYTF,TGTGCCAGCAGTCTAGAAGGCTACACCTTC
TRBJ2-7,TRBV18,-,-,CASSPPRTGLSYEQYF,TGTGCCAGCTCACCACCCCGGACGGGACTCTCCTACGAGCAGTACTTC
TRBJ2-1,TRBV11-2,-,-,CASTVTSGLTNNEQFF,TGTGCCAGCACCGTGACCTCGGGACTTACCAACAATGAGCAGTTCTTC
TRBJ1-1,TRBV11-2,-,-,CASSLTFVNTEAFF,TGTGCCAGCAGCTTAACGTTCGTGAACACTGAAGCTTTCTTT
TRBJ2-5,TRBV27,-,TRBD2,CASSGMRENLETQYF,TGTGCCAGCAGCGGTATGCGGGAGAACCTAGAGACCCAGTACTTC
TRBJ2-1,TRBV11-2,-,-,CASSLSRVFNEQFF,TGTGCCAGCAGCTTATCCCGGGTTTTCAATGAGCAGTTCTTC
TRBJ1-5,TRBV5-1,-,-,CASSTEGRQGQPQHF,TGCGCCAGCAGCACAGAGGGTCGGCAAGGTCAGCCCCAGCATTTT
TRBJ2-3,TRBV7-2,-,-,CASSLKVAHWDTQYF,TGTGCCAGCAGCTTAAAAGTGGCTCACTGGGATACGCAGTATTTT
TRBJ2-1,TRBV5-6,few,TRBD2,CASSLLSSGYNEQFF,TGTGCCAGCAGCTTGTTATCTAGCGGTTACAATGAGCAGTTCTTC
TRBJ1-1,TRBV5-1,-,-,CASSLGPALNTEAFF,TGCGCCAGCAGCTTGGGGCCAGCCCTGAACACTGAAGCTTTCTTT
TRBJ2-1,TRBV23-1,-,-,CASTRAAGFLATIPNEQFF,TGCGCCAGCACCCGAGCTGCGGGTTTTCTTGCCACAATCCCGAATGAGCAGTTCTTC
TRBJ1-1,TRBV7-9,-,TRBD1,CASSTGQGRRTEAFF,TGTGCCAGCAGCACCGGACAGGGCCGTCGGACTGAAGCTTTCTTT
TRBJ2-3,TRBV12-3/TRBV12-4,-,-,CASSLNPGSSTDTQYF,TGTGCCAGCAGTTTAAATCCAGGATCTAGCACAGATACGCAGTATTTT
TRBJ1-2,TRBV12-3/TRBV12-4,few,TRBD1,CASSLAATGGYGYTF,TGTGCCAGCAGTTTAGCCGCGACAGGGGGCTATGGCTACACCTTC
TRBJ2-1,TRBV7-9,-,TRBD2,CASSRGRDSYNEQFF,TGTGCCAGCAGCCGCGGGAGAGACTCCTACAATGAGCAGTTCTTC
TRBJ2-7,TRBV5-1,-,-,CASSSTGSEQYF,TGCGCCAGCAGCTCCACAGGGTCCGAGCAGTACTTC
TRBJ2-3,TRBV29-1,-,-,CSVDRAATDTQYF,TGCAGCGTTGACAGGGCCGCCACAGATACGCAGTATTTT
TRBJ2-1,TRBV20-1,few,-,CSANPLAGAYNEQFF,TGCAGTGCTAACCCGTTGGCAGGGGCCTACAATGAGCAGTTCTTC
TRBJ1-6,TRBV12-3/TRBV12-4,-,-,CASSDGRRSSPLHF,TGTGCCAGCAGTGACGGACGGAGGTCGTCACCCCTCCACTTT